This note documents a single T cell receptor beta chain sequence. Its antigen remains unknown. One end of the junction is discordant with germline, which a read error may explain. Extraction yielded at least 6 micrograms of total RNA per sample. A J-beta primer mix and a sample-barcoded 5' primer were used in a second PCR of about 7 to 11 cycles. TCRdb re-called the 5' RACE reads through MiXCR, storing one row per CDR3 protein. This table has just over 1 million distinct CDR3 sequences, under 55% appearing once. The entry originates in a study of blood T cells in healthy people across ages. Looking at the study overall: Capturing about one barcoded beta molecule per two T cells was achieved by template switching.

This CDR3 spans 15 amino acids. Per germline, CDR1 SGHAT and CDR2 FQNNGV. The study, taken as a whole, reports: Both naive CD4+ cell counts and diversity were greater in long-lived donors than in aged donors. Across samples, TCR beta diversity tracked strongly with naive T cell percentage.

Material for sequencing was blood. The TCR originated in a woman aged 55-75 years in good health. This chain joins TRBV11-2 and TRBJ2-7, with 8 bases matching TRBD1. The J call could be wrong; TRBJ2-5 is a better fit for the DNA end. The CDR3 spells CAGSSTRQGSETQYF. For the CDR3, the DNA is TGTGCCGGCAGCTCAACCCGACAGGGGTCAGAGACCCAGTACTTC.